The 27 T cell receptor beta chains presented below share a single source sample, sequenced in a study of OX40 agonist ivuxolimab in advanced cancers. The repertoire was sequenced with immunoSEQ multiplex PCR; TCRdb's copy has only in-frame clones and lacks some. The sample has about 6,300 clones; 70% to 80% are singletons. The sample consisted of CD4+ or CD8+ T cells sorted from blood, taken in a trial of the OX40 agonist ivuxolimab. These receptors were obtained from an adult with an advanced solid tumor such as melanoma, head and neck, liver or kidney cancer.

The rearrangement joins TRBV7-2 to TRBJ1-5; no definite D call. Germline V gives CDR1 SGHTA, CDR2 FQGNSA. The CDR3 has 15 amino acids. V was clipped by 0 bases and J by 5 bases, with 11 bases between them. CDR3 coding DNA: TGTGCCAGCAGCTTAGCCGGAGGCGCGGATCAGCCCCAGCATTTT. Residues: CASSLAGGADQPQHF.

J is TRBJ2-5 and V is TRBV28; 13 bases line up with TRBD2. This CDR3 spans 19 amino acids. V was pared by 5 bases and J by 4 bases, with 16 bases of the junction left unmatched. Germline V gene data show CDR1 as MDHEN and CDR2 as SYDVKM. CDR3 nucleotides: TGTGCCAGCAGTCCCTCCCCACTGACTAGCGGGGGGCAGGGAGAGACCCAGTACTTC. Its translation is CASSPSPLTSGGQGETQYF. The complete variable domain, with remaining parts taken from reference TRBV28 and TRBJ2-5, reads DVKVTQSSRYLVKRTGEKVFLECVQDMDHENMFWYRQDPGLGLRLIYFSYDVKMKEKGDIPEGYSVSREKKERFSLILESASTNQTSMYLCASSPSPLTSGGQGETQYFGPGTRLLVL.

This clone has just one count. CDR3: CASSPTRAPREFF. The DNA for the CDR3 is TGTGCCAGCAGTCCTACTCGGGCCCCCCGAGAGTTCTTC. The chain couples TRBV6-5 to TRBJ2-1; D gene ambiguous. Germline lookup yields CDR1 MNHEY and CDR2 SVGAGI. This CDR3 region has 13 residues. V was clipped by 5 bases and J by 14 bases, with 19 bases between them.

The chain employs TRBV7-6 and TRBJ2-1; D perhaps matches TRBD2 (5 bases). Trimming removed 2 bases at V and 9 bases at J, with 14 bases between. Germline lookup yields CDR1 SGHVS and CDR2 FNYEAQ. The CDR3 consists of 14 residues. DNA of the CDR3: TGTGCCAGCAGCTTAAGGGTGCAAAGCGGTGAGCAGTTCTTC. Translated, it gives CASSLRVQSGEQFF.

The rearrangement links TRBV5-1 to TRBJ1-4; 11 bases align to TRBD1. With V trimmed by 4 bases and J by 3 bases, 11 bases remained unmatched. CDR1 is SGHRS, CDR2 YFSETQ, per germline. The CDR3 runs 18 residues. CDR3 DNA: TGCGCCAGCAGCATCGGGACAGGGGGAATATTGGCTAATGAAAAACTGTTTTTT. Translating gives CASSIGTGGILANEKLFF.

V usage is TRBV11-2 and J usage is TRBJ2-7; unclear D gene. The V gene's germline CDR1 is SGHAT and CDR2 FQNNGV. V lost 5 bases and J 7 bases, leaving 18 bases between the germline ends. The length of the CDR3 is 14 residues. CDR3 sequence (DNA): TGTGCCAGCAGCCTTTATGGCAACTCTAAAGAGCAGTACTTC. Translation gives CASSLYGNSKEQYF.

This clone was recorded only once. The same CDR3 is also encoded by other DNA sequences in this sample. The chain employs TRBV29-1 and TRBJ1-3; TRBD1 is a possible D gene (5 bases). Looked up from germline, CDR1 is SQVTM and CDR2 is ANQGSEA. The germline V and J ends were trimmed by 4 bases and 4 bases, with 23 bases remaining between them. The CDR3 covers 17 residues. CDR3 nucleotides: TGCAGCGTTGCTCAACATCCCAGTGACAGAATGGGAAACACCATATATTTT. As protein: CSVAQHPSDRMGNTIYF.

This clone is labeled medium-sized. This chain connects TRBV11-2 to TRBJ1-2, with no clear D. V gave up 0 bases and J gave up 7 bases, with 6 bases separating them. The length of the CDR3 is 12 residues. CDR1 is SGHAT, CDR2 FQNNGV, per germline. CDR3 nucleotide sequence: TGTGCCAGCAGCTTAGATCGGGGTGGCTACACCTTC. It yields the protein CASSLDRGGYTF.

This clone has just a few counts. The chain is built from TRBV13 and TRBJ1-2; TRBD1 is a possible D gene (5 bases). CDR3 length equals 13 residues. The germline CDR1 and CDR2 sequences are PRHDT and FYEKMQ (reference sequence). V gave up 0 bases and J gave up 4 bases, with 6 bases separating them. This chain's CDR3 is CASSLGRAYGYTF. The DNA for the CDR3 is TGTGCCAGCAGCTTAGGCAGGGCCTATGGCTACACCTTC. Filled out from reference TRBV13 and TRBJ1-2, the complete variable domain reads AAGVIQSPRHLIKEKRETATLKCYPIPRHDTVYWYQQGPGQDPQFLISFYEKMQSDKGSIPDRFSAQQFSDYHSELNMSSLELGDSALYFCASSLGRAYGYTFGSGTRLTVV.

This clone was observed at least ten times. The chain recombines TRBV4-2 with TRBJ2-1, with D maybe TRBD2 (5 bases). Germline V gives CDR1 LGHNA, CDR2 YNFKEQ. The CDR3 is made up of 15 amino acids. V was cut by 4 bases and J by 6 bases, with 16 bases left in between. The CDR3: CASSPSMGSLNEQFF. CDR3 in DNA: TGTGCCAGCAGCCCCTCTATGGGGAGTCTCAATGAGCAGTTCTTC.

The chain links TRBV11-2 to TRBJ2-7; no clear D. The V end lost 5 bases, the J end lost 3 bases, and 5 bases lay between the germline ends. The CDR3 covers 11 residues. Germline loops: CDR1 SGHAT, CDR2 FQNNGV. The CDR3 DNA is TGTGCCAGCAGCGGGGTCTACGAGCAGTACTTC. It translates to CASSGVYEQYF.

This chain links TRBV6-5 with TRBJ1-5, with 9 bases matching TRBD1. Germline V gene data show CDR1 as MNHEY and CDR2 as SVGAGI. The CDR3 is made up of 15 amino acids. The V and J ends lost 6 bases and 6 bases, in that order; junction bases with no gene match: 9. CDR3 loop: CASREPGQGGQPQHF. The CDR3 bases are TGTGCCAGCAGAGAGCCGGGACAGGGAGGTCAGCCCCAGCATTTT.

This clone was seen only a few times. CDR3 DNA: TGTGCCAGCAGCCTCAGGGGGGGAAAACTGTTTTTT. It yields the protein CASSLRGGKLFF. The gene calls are TRBV5-4 and TRBJ1-4, with 7 positions matching TRBD1. The CDR3 consists of 12 residues. J lost 10 bases, V lost 4 bases, and 4 bases had no gene match. CDR1 is SGHNT, CDR2 YYREEE, per germline (reference sequence).

CDR3: CASRSLTSYEQYF. CDR3 coding DNA: TGTGCCAGCAGGTCGCTGACCTCCTACGAGCAGTACTTC. This chain joins TRBV28 and TRBJ2-7; D is uncertain. V was pared by 6 bases and J by 0 bases, with 9 bases between. The germline gives CDR1 MDHEN, CDR2 SYDVKM. The CDR3 loop spans 13 amino acids.

A few counts support this clone. This rearrangement joins TRBV27 to TRBJ1-6; possible D gene TRBD1, 5 bases. Trimming left V 3 bases short and J 2 bases short, with 17 bases between. Per germline, CDR1 MNHEY and CDR2 SMNVEV (reference sequence). This CDR3 contains 18 residues. This CDR3 reads CASSFGGIGTTYNSPLHF. CDR3 in DNA: TGTGCCAGCAGTTTTGGGGGGATTGGGACGACCTATAATTCACCCCTCCACTTT.

This clone was recorded once. The chain couples TRBV6-5 to TRBJ2-3, with 8 bases aligning to TRBD1. CDR1 and CDR2 from the germline V gene are MNHEY and SVGAGI. The CDR3 has 15 residues. V was clipped by 3 bases and J by 0 bases; unmatched bases: 2. The CDR3 sequence: CASSYQGASTDTQYF. DNA for the CDR3: TGTGCCAGCAGTTATCAGGGGGCGAGCACAGATACGCAGTATTTT.

In this sample, this clone is large (0.1 to 1%). The V call is TRBV7-6, the J call TRBJ2-1; tentatively, D is TRBD1 (5 bases). Deletions cut 5 bases from V and 7 bases from J, with 12 bases between. The germline V gene has CDR1 SGHVS and CDR2 FNYEAQ. The CDR3 is made up of 13 amino acids. The CDR3 reads CASSLGAINEQFF. CDR3 in DNA: TGTGCCAGCAGCCTTGGGGCTATTAATGAGCAGTTCTTC.

The V call is TRBV2, the J call TRBJ2-3, with 7 bases aligning to TRBD2. CDR1 is SNHLY, CDR2 FYNNEI, per germline. The CDR3 sequence is 14 residues long. With V trimmed by 8 bases and J by 5 bases, 10 bases remained unmatched. CDR3 residues: CASESGEMVDTQYF. CDR3 sequence (DNA): TGTGCCAGCGAGAGCGGGGAGATGGTAGATACGCAGTATTTT.

This clone was found once. The chain has TRBV7-3 and TRBJ2-5; D tentatively fits TRBD1 or TRBD2 (5 bases each). This CDR3 is 17 amino acids long. CDR1 and CDR2 from the germline V gene are SGHTA and FQGTGA. V was cut by 0 bases and J by 2 bases, with 16 bases left in between. This CDR3 is CASSLTGQGGSQETQYF. CDR3 nucleotides: TGTGCCAGCAGCTTAACTGGGCAGGGTGGGAGTCAAGAGACCCAGTACTTC.

This chain links TRBV10-2 with TRBJ2-2; no definite D call. V gave up 0 bases and J gave up 3 bases, with 8 bases separating them. The CDR3 totals 15 residues. CDR1 WSHSY and CDR2 SAAADI come from the germline V gene. As DNA, the CDR3 is TGCGCCAGCAGTGAGTCTAGCACGCACACCGGGGAGCTGTTTTTT. It is translated as CASSESSTHTGELFF.

The chain carries TRBV2 and TRBJ2-3; 8 bases match TRBD2. The CDR3 totals 16 residues. Germline-derived CDR1 and CDR2 are SNHLY and FYNNEI. The junction had 6 bases not matched to a gene; V was cut back by 2 bases and J by 2 bases. The CDR3 loop is CASSERLAGITDTQYF. CDR3 in DNA: TGTGCCAGCAGTGAAAGGTTAGCGGGGATCACAGATACGCAGTATTTT.

The rearrangement uses TRBV7-8 and TRBJ2-3; either TRBD1 or TRBD2 may supply D (6 bases each). The ends were cut back, 3 bases at V and 1 base at J, with 14 bases in the middle. The germline gives CDR1 SGHVS, CDR2 FQNEAQ. The CDR3 is made up of 16 amino acids. The CDR3 DNA sequence: TGTGCCAGCAGCTTTATGGCGGAGGGGGGCACAGATACGCAGTATTTT. Protein sequence: CASSFMAEGGTDTQYF.

This clone was observed a few times. The chain links TRBV7-6 to TRBJ2-2, with 9 bases fitting TRBD2. Germline V gene lookup returns CDR1 SGHVS and CDR2 FNYEAQ. With V trimmed by 3 bases and J by 4 bases, 3 bases remained unmatched. This CDR3 region has 15 residues. Here the CDR3 reads CASSLIAGVTGELFF. CDR3 sequence (DNA): TGTGCCAGCAGCTTGATAGCGGGGGTCACCGGGGAGCTGTTTTTT.

The chain employs TRBV19 and TRBJ2-5; TRBD1 agrees at 9 bases. The CDR3 loop spans 15 amino acids. CDR1 is LNHDA and CDR2 is SQIVND in the germline V gene (reference sequence). The V gene end was trimmed by 3 bases and the J gene end by 2 bases; junction bases not matched to a gene: 4. The DNA for the CDR3 is TGTGCCAGTAGTATGTACAGGGGGCGGCAAGAGACCCAGTACTTC. Protein: CASSMYRGRQETQYF.

V gene TRBV11-3 combines with J gene TRBJ2-2; 7 bases fit TRBD1. The CDR3 has 16 amino acids. The germline V gene has CDR1 SGHNT and CDR2 YENEEA. J gave up 3 bases and V 4 bases, and 8 bases lay outside the gene matches. The CDR3 loop reads CASSSHDREHTGELFF. The CDR3 DNA reads as TGTGCCAGCAGCTCTCACGACAGGGAGCACACCGGGGAGCTGTTTTTT.

The chain uses TRBV4-3 and TRBJ1-3; D is ambiguous. The ends were cut back, 4 bases at V and 1 base at J, with 8 bases in the middle. The CDR3 runs to 14 residues. The germline V gene has CDR1 LGHNA and CDR2 YSLEER. The CDR3 DNA sequence: TGCGCCAGCAGCCCTGGAGGGTCTGGAAACACCATATATTTT. Translating gives CASSPGGSGNTIYF.

The rearrangement links TRBV9 to TRBJ2-1; possibly TRBD2 for D (6 bases). V was clipped by 0 bases and J by 5 bases, with 12 bases between them. The CDR3 spans 15 residues. CDR1 is SGDLS and CDR2 is YYNGEE in the germline V gene. CDR3 in DNA: TGTGCCAGCAGCGTAGGGGGAGCGGGCCACAATGAGCAGTTCTTC. Amino acids: CASSVGGAGHNEQFF.